These 13 T cell receptor beta chains were sequenced from one sample in a study of T cell clonality in common variable immunodeficiency. Assay: immunoSEQ multiplex PCR; the TCRdb copy retains only in-frame clones and omits some. The sample has around 57,000 clones, none seen only once; the top ten hold about 3.7%. Sequenced: peripheral blood mononuclear cells. The source of these receptors is a person aged 18-69 years in good health.

This clone showed up many times. At one boundary the junction diverges from the germline segment, which might be a read error. The CDR3 end is not reached by the read, which stops 3 residues before it; the germline J gene fills it in. J is TRBJ2-2 and V is TRBV4-2; tentatively, D is TRBD1 or TRBD2 (5 bases each). The CDR3 runs 16 residues. The V gene's germline CDR1 is LGHNA and CDR2 YNFKEQ. The part of the CDR3 DNA that was read is TGCGCCAGCAGCCCCTCCACGAGGGGGAACACCGGGGAG. This sequence encodes CASSPSTRGNTGE. The entire CDR3 protein reads CASSPSTRGNTGELFF.

Ten or more counts support this clone. The read terminates 3 residues ahead of where the CDR3 ends, so the germline J gene completes it. The rearrangement joins TRBV6-2 or TRBV6-3 to TRBJ2-4; a weak D match, TRBD2 (5 bases). This CDR3 spans 14 amino acids. Germline CDR1 and CDR2: MNHEY and SVGEGT. CDR3: CASSYSSSGGYQYF. Incomplete CDR3 DNA: TGTGCCAGCAGTTACTCGAGTTCGGGCGGGTAT.

This clone was seen a few times. Incomplete CDR3 DNA: TGTGCCAGCAGCCCCCAGGGGGCTGTGGTCACTGAA. Protein product: CASSPQGAVVTE. The complete CDR3 reads CASSPQGAVVTEAFF. The V and J genes are TRBV7-8 and TRBJ1-1; 8 nucleotides agree with TRBD1. Coverage ceases 3 residues before the CDR3 finishes, and the germline J gene fills in the end. CDR3 length equals 15 residues. Per the germline V gene, CDR1 is SGHVS and CDR2 is FQNEAQ. Unmatched junction bases numbered 9, after V lost 5 bases and J lost 4 bases. Using reference TRBV7-8 and TRBJ1-1 for the parts outside the CDR3, the full variable domain is GAGVSQSPRYKVAKRGQDVALRCDPISGHVSLFWYQQALGQGPEFLTYFQNEAQLDKSGLPSDRFFAERPEGSVSTLKIQRTQQEDSAVYLCASSPQGAVVTEAFFGQGTRLTVV.

This clone has ten or more counts. Read sequence stops 3 residues before the CDR3 end, and the germline J gene provides the missing end. V and J are TRBV30 and TRBJ2-3; the match to TRBD2 covers 13 bases. CDR1 is GTSNPN and CDR2 is SVGIG in the germline V gene (reference sequence). The junction had 2 bases not matched to a gene; V was cut back by 3 bases and J by 2 bases. The CDR3 sequence is 15 residues long. CDR3 DNA, as far as it was read: TGTGCCTGGAGAGGACTAGCGGGGGTCACAGATACG. This codes for CAWRGLAGVTDT. The full CDR3 protein reads CAWRGLAGVTDTQYF.

This clone was observed many times. The DNA ends 3 residues before the CDR3 does, and the rest of the CDR3 is filled in from the germline J gene. The chain couples TRBV20-1 to TRBJ2-5; D is perhaps TRBD1 or TRBD2 (6 bases each). The CDR3 length is 11 residues. Germline V gene sequence: CDR1 DFQATT, CDR2 SNEGSKA (reference sequence). Incomplete CDR3 DNA: TGCAGTGCTTACAGGGAGGTCACC. Encoded protein: CSAYREVT. The entire CDR3 reads CSAYREVTQYF.

In this sample, this clone turned up many times. The read stops 3 residues short of the end of the CDR3; the missing end is completed from the germline J gene. The rearrangement links TRBV5-4 to TRBJ1-2, with 7 bases that match TRBD1. Looked up from germline, CDR1 is SGHNT and CDR2 is YYREEE (reference sequence). The CDR3 totals 13 residues. CDR3 loop: CASSQQTGDGYTF. The sequenced part of the CDR3 DNA is TGTGCCAGCAGCCAACAAACAGGGGACGGC.

This clone was recorded many times. From the germline J gene comes the end of the CDR3, since the read stops 3 residues before it. The V and J genes are TRBV20-1 and TRBJ1-4, with 11 nucleotides matching TRBD1. The CDR3 contains 13 residues. The V and J ends lost 6 bases and 8 bases, in that order; junction bases with no gene match: 5. Germline CDR1 reads DFQATT; CDR2 reads SNEGSKA (reference sequence). Incomplete CDR3 DNA: TGCAGTGCGAAGGACAGGGGGCTCGAAAAA. It translates to CSAKDRGLEK. The full CDR3 is CSAKDRGLEKLFF.

This clone was counted a few times. CDR3 amino acids: CAWTRTHETQYF. The covered CDR3 bases are TGTGCCTGGACTCGAACTCACGAGACG. The chain couples TRBV30 to TRBJ2-3; D not certain. The read finishes 3 residues shy of the CDR3 end, and the germline J gene is used to complete it. The CDR3 consists of 12 residues. Germline assignment: CDR1 GTSNPN and CDR2 SVGIG (reference sequence).

This clone was seen many times. The CDR3 end falls 3 residues outside the read, so it is completed with the germline J gene. V is TRBV18 and J is TRBJ2-5, with a tentative D call TRBD1 (5 bases). Trimming removed 4 bases at V and 1 base at J, with 13 bases between. This CDR3 has 15 residues. Germline V gene data show CDR1 as KGHSH and CDR2 as LQKENI. CDR3 sequence: CASSLGAGSQETQYF. Incomplete CDR3 DNA: TGTGCCAGCTCACTTGGGGCAGGCAGCCAAGAGACC.

This clone was seen repeatedly, ten times or more. The read is 3 residues too short to cover the CDR3 end, so that end is filled in from the germline J gene. The rearrangement uses TRBV18 and TRBJ2-3; D gene ambiguous. The CDR3 is 15 amino acids. Germline CDR1 reads KGHSH; CDR2 reads LQKENI. The V gene lost 3 bases and the J gene lost 4 bases, with 14 bases spanning the gap. The sequenced part of the CDR3 DNA is TGTGCCAGCTCACCGGCTCGTTCAACATCAGATACG. Translated: CASSPARSTSDT. The CDR3, in full, reads CASSPARSTSDTQYF.

The sample holds many counts of this clone. The CDR3 end falls 3 residues outside the read, so it is completed with the germline J gene. This chain uses TRBV6-4 with TRBJ2-3, with D maybe TRBD1 (6 bases). Germline V gene sequence: CDR1 MRHNA, CDR2 SNTAGT. The CDR3 is made up of 14 amino acids. The V end was cut by 6 bases, the J end by 0 bases, with 10 bases between. The CDR3: CASRQGQSTDTQYF. Partial CDR3 DNA: TGTGCCAGCAGGCAAGGACAGAGCACAGATACG.

Many counts were recorded for this clone. The read ends 3 residues before the CDR3 terminus; that terminus is restored from the germline J gene. The chain employs TRBV20-1 and TRBJ2-3, with TRBD2 matching 7 bases. This CDR3 region has 13 residues. Germline assignment: CDR1 DFQATT and CDR2 SNEGSKA (reference sequence). This CDR3 reads CSAELASEETQYF. The sequenced CDR3 bases are TGCAGTGCGGAACTAGCGTCTGAAGAGACG.

In regard to this clone: The CDR3 end is not reached by the read, which stops 3 residues before it; the germline J gene fills it in. The chain joins TRBV2 to TRBJ2-2, with 8 bases identical to TRBD1. CDR1 and CDR2 from the germline V gene are SNHLY and FYNNEI. The CDR3 extends over 13 amino acids. The sequenced CDR3 bases are TGTGCCAGCGGGACAGGTGGGGCCAACGTG. Translation: CASGTGGANV. The entire CDR3 sequence reads CASGTGGANVLFF.